The TCR beta chain under discussion was sequenced for a study of T cells in Graves' hyperthyroidism and ophthalmopathy. Amplified TCR beta CDR3 regions derived from RNA transcripts. TCR CDR3 underwent first-round RT-PCR with the HTBI primer set. TCRdb redid the calling of the multiplex PCR reads with MiXCR, one entry per CDR3 protein. The top ten clones hold approximately 10% of a sample with 650,000 to 750,000 distinct CDR3 sequences, 11% to 15% of them seen once. Trimming left V 1 base short and J 8 bases short, with 2 bases between. Germline V CDR1 and CDR2: MNHNS, SASEGT. The CDR3 loop spans 10 amino acids. The table lists this clonotype with a few counts.

What was sequenced was blood. V is TRBV6-1 and J is TRBJ1-1; D unresolved. This TCR was sampled from a woman under 30 with Graves' hyperthyroidism. The CDR3, as DNA: TGTGCCAGCAGTGAAGGAGAAGCTTTCTTT. This encodes CASSEGEAFF.